Following are 32 T cell receptor beta chains from one sample sequenced in a study of cytomegalovirus exposure and HLA in healthy donors. The PCR had 60 Vbeta and 13 Jbeta primers. The table came from immunoSEQ multiplex PCR; TCRdb's copy has only in-frame clones and leaves some out. The sample features about 53,000 clones, with less than 2.5% in its top ten. Sequencing was performed on PBMCs. The receptors come from a woman in her late teens or twenties in good health and CMV-seronegative.

The chain is built from TRBV6-5 and TRBJ1-2, with TRBD1 matching over 9 bases. The V and J ends lost 6 bases and 4 bases, in that order; junction bases with no gene match: 6. This CDR3 has 14 residues. In germline, CDR1 is MNHEY, CDR2 SVGAGI. CDR3 in amino acids: CASRTQGAGYGYTF. DNA of the CDR3: TGTGCCAGCAGGACACAGGGGGCCGGCTATGGCTACACCTTC.

This chain uses TRBV6-5 with TRBJ2-4; possible D gene TRBD1, 5 bases. CDR3 length: 15 amino acids. V lost 4 bases and J lost 3, with 13 bases in between. Per the germline V gene, CDR1 is MNHEY and CDR2 is SVGAGI. The CDR3 protein is CASSSKGLDKNIQYF. The CDR3 DNA reads TGTGCCAGCAGTTCTAAGGGGTTGGACAAAAACATTCAGTACTTC.

The J gene is TRBJ2-5, the V gene TRBV6-1; 7 bases line up with TRBD1. CDR1 is MNHNS and CDR2 is SASEGT in the germline V gene. The junction had 11 bases not matched to a gene; V was cut back by 6 bases and J by 4 bases. This CDR3 contains 15 residues. CDR3 nucleotides: TGTGCCAGCAGCCTACTCGCCGGGACAGTAGAGACCCAGTACTTC. Translated, it gives CASSLLAGTVETQYF.

V gene TRBV5-6 combines with J gene TRBJ2-7, with 9 bases lining up with TRBD2. V shed 7 bases, J shed 3 bases, and the junction held 11 bases outside the gene matches. Germline CDR1 and CDR2: SGHDT and YYEEEE. The CDR3 consists of 15 residues. The CDR3 loop is CASSLRGRGYYEQYF. DNA for the CDR3: TGTGCCAGCTCCCTCCGCGGGAGGGGTTACTACGAGCAGTACTTC. Using reference TRBV5-6 and TRBJ2-7 for the parts outside the CDR3, the full variable domain is DAGVTQSPTHLIKTRGQQVTLRCSPKSGHDTVSWYQQALGQGPQFIFQYYEEEERQRGNFPDRFSGHQFPNYSSELNVNALLLGDSALYLCASSLRGRGYYEQYFGPGTRLTVT.

The chain employs TRBV5-1 and TRBJ1-1, with 7 positions matching TRBD1. V dropped 4 bases and J dropped 7; count of bases not matched to a gene: 7. The CDR3 runs 13 residues. The germline V gene has CDR1 SGHRS and CDR2 YFSETQ. The CDR3: CASSPDRDSEAFF. The CDR3, as DNA: TGCGCCAGCAGCCCTGACCGGGACAGTGAAGCTTTCTTT.

The genes are TRBV12-5 and TRBJ1-1; possibly TRBD1 for D (5 bases). The germline CDR1 and CDR2 sequences are LGHNT and FRNRAP. The CDR3 runs 12 residues. The germline V and J ends were trimmed by 3 bases and 10 bases, with 12 bases remaining between them. In DNA, the CDR3 is TGTGCTAGTGGTTTCCGACAGAAGGGAGCTTTCTTT. This gives the protein CASGFRQKGAFF.

The chain has TRBV5-4 and TRBJ1-4, with a tentative D call TRBD1 (5 bases). The CDR3 covers 14 residues. Germline V gene lookup returns CDR1 SGHNT and CDR2 YYREEE (reference sequence). Between the trimmed V and J ends, which lost 3 bases and 8 bases, there was a span of 14 bases. CDR3 residues: CASSSQGEGEKLFF. The CDR3 DNA follows: TGTGCCAGCAGCTCACAAGGGGAAGGGGAAAAACTGTTTTTT.

V and J are TRBV28 and TRBJ1-6; no definite D call. Trimming took 2 bases from V and 11 from J, leaving 7 bases between them. The CDR3 runs to 12 residues. Germline assignment: CDR1 MDHEN and CDR2 SYDVKM. This chain's CDR3 is CASSLPTTPLHF. The CDR3 nucleotides read TGTGCCAGCAGTTTACCCACAACACCCCTCCACTTT.

The chain recombines TRBV10-1 with TRBJ2-7; TRBD2 might be the D (5 bases). Germline lookup yields CDR1 WNHNN and CDR2 SYGVQD (reference sequence). Trimming took 4 bases from V and 3 from J, leaving 7 bases between them. This CDR3 is 12 amino acids long. CDR3 coding DNA: TGCGCCAGCAGTGGGAGGATCTACGAGCAGTACTTC. Its protein product is CASSGRIYEQYF.

The chain is built from TRBV6-6 and TRBJ2-3; 8 nucleotides match TRBD2. Germline V gene lookup returns CDR1 MNHNY and CDR2 SVGAGI (reference sequence). This CDR3 has 15 residues. The V and J ends lost 2 bases and 5 bases, in that order; junction bases with no gene match: 6. The CDR3 here is CASSYGAGGGDTQYF. CDR3 sequence (DNA): TGTGCCAGCAGTTACGGGGCGGGAGGCGGAGATACGCAGTATTTT.

Comments on this clone: This same CDR3 is encoded by further DNA sequences in the sample. The chain couples TRBV20-1 to TRBJ2-7, with a weak D call TRBD1 (6 bases). In germline, CDR1 is DFQATT, CDR2 SNEGSKA (reference sequence). The CDR3 totals 11 residues. V gave up 5 bases and J gave up 4 bases, with 9 bases separating them. CDR3 region: CSAADRYEQYF. The CDR3 nucleotides are TGCAGTGCTGCGGACAGATACGAGCAGTACTTC.

The chain employs TRBV9 and TRBJ2-7; D unresolved. Trimming removed 0 bases from V and 2 bases from J, with 6 bases in between. The CDR3 is made up of 13 amino acids. Per the germline V gene, CDR1 is SGDLS and CDR2 is YYNGEE. CDR3 amino acids: CASSVAGAYEQYF. CDR3 bases: TGTGCCAGCAGCGTAGCAGGCGCCTACGAGCAGTACTTC.

For this clone: Other DNA sequences from this sample encode an identical CDR3 as well. V usage is TRBV13 and J usage is TRBJ1-6, with D unclear. Germline loops: CDR1 PRHDT, CDR2 FYEKMQ (reference sequence). V lost 1 base to trimming and J lost 9 bases, with 19 bases between them. The CDR3 has 17 amino acids. The CDR3 coding sequence is TGTGCCAGCAGCTTAGAAGGAGTGGAGGGAATTAGTTCACCCCTCCACTTT. It specifies CASSLEGVEGISSPLHF.

The gene calls are TRBV7-9 and TRBJ2-7, with D possibly matching TRBD2 (7 bases). Looked up from germline, CDR1 is SEHNR and CDR2 is FQNEAQ (reference sequence). Trimming removed 5 bases at V and 6 bases at J, with 17 bases between. There are 14 residues in the CDR3. CDR3 amino acids: CASSTGGGGSEQYF. CDR3 nucleotide sequence: TGTGCCAGCAGCACCGGTGGGGGGGGCAGCGAGCAGTACTTC.

The chain carries TRBV7-8 and TRBJ2-7; TRBD1 aligns across 8 bases. Per the germline V gene, CDR1 is SGHVS and CDR2 is FQNEAQ. V gave up 1 base and J gave up 0 bases; unmatched junction bases: 8. The CDR3 consists of 17 residues. CDR3 sequence (DNA): TGTGCCAGCAGCTTAGGACCGGGACAGGCGTACTCCTACGAGCAGTACTTC. Protein product: CASSLGPGQAYSYEQYF.

The chain uses TRBV5-1 and TRBJ1-3; D gene ambiguous. The CDR3 is 16 amino acids. The ends were cut back, 4 bases at V and 2 bases at J, with 16 bases in the middle. CDR1 and CDR2 from the germline V gene are SGHRS and YFSETQ. This chain's CDR3 is CASSTLPGLPGNTIYF. As DNA, the CDR3 is TGCGCCAGCAGCACCCTCCCTGGACTTCCTGGAAACACCATATATTTT.

The rearrangement uses TRBV7-3 and TRBJ1-1; possibly TRBD1 for D (5 bases). This CDR3 region has 15 residues. Germline CDR1 and CDR2: SGHTA and FQGTGA. Trimming removed 5 bases at V and 4 bases at J, with 17 bases between. This CDR3 reads CASSPPPQGTTEAFF. In DNA form, the CDR3 reads TGTGCCAGCAGCCCACCGCCCCAGGGTACCACTGAAGCTTTCTTT.

The chain uses TRBV9 and TRBJ1-4; 7 bases fit TRBD1. Germline loops: CDR1 SGDLS, CDR2 YYNGEE. The CDR3 runs to 16 residues. Trimming at V came to 3 bases and at J to 2 bases, leaving 7 bases not matched to a gene. The CDR3 loop reads CASSAGGSFTNEKLFF. The CDR3 DNA reads TGTGCCAGCAGCGCAGGGGGGTCTTTCACTAATGAAAAACTGTTTTTT.

The chain joins TRBV13 to TRBJ1-2; TRBD1 might be the D (6 bases). Between the trimmed V and J ends, which lost 2 bases and 2 bases, there was a span of 6 bases. The CDR3 is 13 residues long. Looked up from germline, CDR1 is PRHDT and CDR2 is FYEKMQ (reference sequence). CDR3 sequence (DNA): TGTGCCAGCAGCTTAACAGGGAACTATGGCTACACCTTC. As protein: CASSLTGNYGYTF.

The chain links TRBV30 to TRBJ1-1; D is unclear. V lost 3 bases and J 5 bases, leaving 19 bases between the germline ends. Germline V gives CDR1 GTSNPN, CDR2 SVGIG (reference sequence). The CDR3 loop spans 15 amino acids. The CDR3 loop is CAWSGERTGGTEAFF. The DNA of the CDR3 is TGTGCCTGGAGCGGGGAAAGGACTGGTGGGACTGAAGCTTTCTTT.

The chain joins TRBV4-2 to TRBJ2-1; 8 bases agree with TRBD2. The V gene end was trimmed by 1 base and the J gene end by 5 bases; junction bases not matched to a gene: 7. This CDR3 comprises 16 residues. The germline V gene encodes CDR1 LGHNA and CDR2 YNFKEQ. The CDR3 here is CASSQGGTRSHNEQFF. The DNA for the CDR3 is TGTGCCAGCAGCCAAGGGGGGACTAGGAGCCACAATGAGCAGTTCTTC.

The CDR3 loop is CASNHQGRTGELFF. The CDR3 DNA reads TGTGCCAGCAACCACCAGGGTCGCACCGGGGAGCTGTTTTTT. The chain carries TRBV6-1 and TRBJ2-2; maybe TRBD1 (5 bases). The ends were cut back, 7 bases at V and 4 bases at J, with 13 bases in the middle. CDR1 is MNHNS and CDR2 is SASEGT in the germline V gene. This CDR3 comprises 14 residues.

The chain combines TRBV11-2 with TRBJ1-6; possibly TRBD1 for D (5 bases). Germline V gene sequence: CDR1 SGHAT, CDR2 FQNNGV. V dropped 0 bases and J dropped 8 bases, with 14 bases sitting between them. This CDR3 region has 16 residues. CDR3 loop: CASSLDVGQVYSPLHF. CDR3 DNA sequence: TGTGCCAGCAGCTTAGATGTCGGACAAGTATATTCACCCCTCCACTTT.

This chain links TRBV11-2 with TRBJ2-2; weak D call: TRBD1 (6 bases). The length of the CDR3 is 17 residues. Germline V CDR1 and CDR2: SGHAT, FQNNGV. The V end lost 7 bases, the J end lost 1 base, and 19 bases lay between the germline ends. Here the CDR3 DNA reads TGTGCCAGCACCCTGGACAGACTCACCAGGAACACCGGGGAGCTGTTTTTT. It is translated as CASTLDRLTRNTGELFF. The entire variable domain, with the rest obtained from reference TRBV11-2 and TRBJ2-2, is as follows: EAGVAQSPRYKIIEKRQSVAFWCNPISGHATLYWYQQILGQGPKLLIQFQNNGVVDDSQLPKDRFSAERLKGVDSTLKIQPAKLEDSAVYLCASTLDRLTRNTGELFFGEGSRLTVL.

This chain connects TRBV27 to TRBJ1-6; a possible D gene is TRBD1 (6 bases). Trimming pared 3 bases from V and 6 bases from J, leaving 18 bases between. The CDR3 totals 17 residues. Germline CDR1 is MNHEY and CDR2 is SMNVEV (reference sequence). The CDR3 spells CASSFSGGRLGNSPLHF. DNA of the CDR3: TGTGCCAGCAGTTTCTCCGGGGGGCGCTTAGGTAATTCACCCCTCCACTTT.

The CDR3 sequence is CSSDVGGTDTQYF. As DNA, the CDR3 is TGCAGCTCTGATGTGGGGGGGACAGATACGCAGTATTTT. The gene calls are TRBV29-1 and TRBJ2-3, with 7 bases lining up with TRBD2. CDR1 is SQVTM and CDR2 is ANQGSEA in the germline V gene. The CDR3 is 13 amino acids. Trimming removed 8 bases from V and 3 bases from J; junction bases left unmatched: 8.

The J gene is TRBJ1-5, the V gene TRBV28, with 7 bases matching TRBD1. The CDR3 is 16 amino acids. Unmatched junction bases numbered 8, after V lost 6 bases and J lost 0 bases. From germline, CDR1 is MDHEN and CDR2 SYDVKM. The CDR3 loop reads CASSPRTGYSNQPQHF. The CDR3, as DNA: TGTGCCAGCAGCCCCCGGACAGGTTATAGCAATCAGCCCCAGCATTTT.

The chain employs TRBV5-1 and TRBJ1-2; 9 nucleotides agree with TRBD1. After removal of 2 bases from V and 8 bases from J, the junction contained 4 bases not matched to a gene. CDR1 and CDR2 (germline): SGHRS, YFSETQ. This CDR3 has 13 amino acids. CDR3 nucleotides: TGCGCCAGCAGCTTCCAGGACAGGGGAGGCTACACCTTC. This sequence encodes CASSFQDRGGYTF.

This sequence joins TRBV5-4 and TRBJ1-4; D possibly corresponds to TRBD1 (6 bases). The CDR3 extends over 18 amino acids. Trimming cost V 3 bases and J 5 bases, with 23 bases left between them. Per germline, CDR1 SGHNT and CDR2 YYREEE (reference sequence). The CDR3 spells CASSYRQGTDLANEKLFF. CDR3 in DNA: TGTGCCAGCAGCTACCGTCAGGGGACGGATCTGGCCAATGAAAAACTGTTTTTT.

The chain carries TRBV4-1 and TRBJ2-2, with D possibly TRBD2 on 6 matching bases. This CDR3 is built from 15 residues. CDR1 and CDR2 (germline): MGHRA, YSYEKL. V was shortened by 0 bases and J by 5 bases, with 10 bases between the two germline ends. The CDR3 here is CASSQDWGGTGELFF. In DNA, the CDR3 is TGCGCCAGCAGCCAAGACTGGGGAGGAACCGGGGAGCTGTTTTTT.

The rearrangement uses TRBV29-1 and TRBJ2-5; D is perhaps TRBD2 (5 bases). This CDR3 is built from 13 residues. From germline, CDR1 is SQVTM and CDR2 ANQGSEA. Trimming removed 3 bases from V and 5 bases from J, with 13 bases in between. The CDR3 reads CSVDTRGVETQYF. In DNA form, the CDR3 reads TGCAGCGTTGATACCCGGGGAGTCGAGACCCAGTACTTC.

V and J are TRBV5-4 and TRBJ1-4; no clear D. Trimming cost V 1 base and J 7 bases, with 8 bases left between them. The CDR3 has 13 amino acids. CDR1 and CDR2 (germline): SGHNT, YYREEE (reference sequence). CDR3 residues: CASSLSGSEKLFF. Here the CDR3 DNA reads TGTGCCAGCAGCTTGTCGGGGAGTGAAAAACTGTTTTTT. The full variable domain, completed using reference TRBV5-4 and TRBJ1-4, is ETGVTQSPTHLIKTRGQQVTLRCSSQSGHNTVSWYQQALGQGPQFIFQYYREEENGRGNFPPRFSGLQFPNYSSELNVNALELDDSALYLCASSLSGSEKLFFGSGTQLSVL.